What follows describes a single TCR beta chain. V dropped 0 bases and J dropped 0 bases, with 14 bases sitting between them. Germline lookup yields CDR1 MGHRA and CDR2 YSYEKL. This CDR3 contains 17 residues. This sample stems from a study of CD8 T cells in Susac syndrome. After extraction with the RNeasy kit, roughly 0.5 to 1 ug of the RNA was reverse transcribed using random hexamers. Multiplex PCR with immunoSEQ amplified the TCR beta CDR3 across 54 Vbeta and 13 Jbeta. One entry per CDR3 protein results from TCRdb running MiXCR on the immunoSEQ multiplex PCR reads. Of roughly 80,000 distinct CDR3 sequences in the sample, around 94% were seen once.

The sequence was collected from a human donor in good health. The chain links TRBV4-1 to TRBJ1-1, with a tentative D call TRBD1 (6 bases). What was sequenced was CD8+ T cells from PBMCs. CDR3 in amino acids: CASSQDLGRGMNTEAFF. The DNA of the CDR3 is TGCGCCAGCAGCCAAGATCTAGGCAGGGGTATGAACACTGAAGCTTTCTTT.